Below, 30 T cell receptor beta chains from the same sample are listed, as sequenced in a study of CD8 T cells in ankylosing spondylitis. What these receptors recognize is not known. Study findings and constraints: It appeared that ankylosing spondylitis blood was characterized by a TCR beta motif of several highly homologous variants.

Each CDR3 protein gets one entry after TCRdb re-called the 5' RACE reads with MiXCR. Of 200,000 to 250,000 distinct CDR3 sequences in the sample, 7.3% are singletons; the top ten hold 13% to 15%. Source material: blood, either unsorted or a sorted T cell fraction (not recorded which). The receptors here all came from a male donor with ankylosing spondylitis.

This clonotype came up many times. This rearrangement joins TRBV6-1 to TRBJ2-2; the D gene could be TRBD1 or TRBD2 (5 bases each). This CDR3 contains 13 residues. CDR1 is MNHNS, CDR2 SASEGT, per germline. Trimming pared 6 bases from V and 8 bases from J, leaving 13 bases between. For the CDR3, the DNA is TGTGCCAGCAGGGAGAGGGGTCTAGGGGAGCTGTTTTTT. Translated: CASRERGLGELFF.

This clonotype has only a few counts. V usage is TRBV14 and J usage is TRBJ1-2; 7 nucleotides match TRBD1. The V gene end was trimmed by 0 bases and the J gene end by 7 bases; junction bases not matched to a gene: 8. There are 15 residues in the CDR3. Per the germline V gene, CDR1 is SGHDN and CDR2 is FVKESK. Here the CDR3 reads CASSQEDRIDGGYTF. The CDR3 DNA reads TGTGCCAGCAGCCAAGAGGACAGGATCGATGGTGGCTACACCTTC.

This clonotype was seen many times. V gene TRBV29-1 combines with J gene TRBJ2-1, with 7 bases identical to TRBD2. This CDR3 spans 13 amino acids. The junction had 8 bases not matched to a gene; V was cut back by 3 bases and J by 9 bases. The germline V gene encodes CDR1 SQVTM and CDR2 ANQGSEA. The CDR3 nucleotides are TGCAGCGTTGAGACGACTAGCCCCCCTGAGCAGTTCTTC. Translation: CSVETTSPPEQFF.

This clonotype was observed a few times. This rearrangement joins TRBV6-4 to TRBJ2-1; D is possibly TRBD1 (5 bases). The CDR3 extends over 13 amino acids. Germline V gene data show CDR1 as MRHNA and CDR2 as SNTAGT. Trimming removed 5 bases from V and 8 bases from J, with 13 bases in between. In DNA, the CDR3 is TGTGCCAGCAGTCCTGGGGCGACTGATGAGCAGTTCTTC. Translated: CASSPGATDEQFF.

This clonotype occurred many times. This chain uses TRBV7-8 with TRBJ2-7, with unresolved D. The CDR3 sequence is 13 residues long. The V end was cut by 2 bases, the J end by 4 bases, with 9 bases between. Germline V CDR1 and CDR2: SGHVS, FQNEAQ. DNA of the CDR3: TGTGCCAGCAGCTTATCTTGGGATTACGAGCAGTACTTC. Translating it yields CASSLSWDYEQYF.

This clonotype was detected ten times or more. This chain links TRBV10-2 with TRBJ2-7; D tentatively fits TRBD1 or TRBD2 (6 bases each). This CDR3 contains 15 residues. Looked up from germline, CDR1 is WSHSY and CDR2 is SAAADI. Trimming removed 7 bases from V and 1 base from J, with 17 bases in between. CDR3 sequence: CASNHREAGSYEQYF. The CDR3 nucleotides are TGCGCCAGCAACCACAGGGAGGCGGGATCCTACGAGCAGTACTTC.

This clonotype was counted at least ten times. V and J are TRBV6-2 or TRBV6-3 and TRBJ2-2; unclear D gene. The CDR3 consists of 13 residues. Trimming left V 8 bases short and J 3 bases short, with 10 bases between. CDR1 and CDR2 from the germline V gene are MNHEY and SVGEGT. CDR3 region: CASGNLYTGELFF. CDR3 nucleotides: TGTGCCAGCGGAAACCTGTACACCGGGGAGCTGTTTTTT.

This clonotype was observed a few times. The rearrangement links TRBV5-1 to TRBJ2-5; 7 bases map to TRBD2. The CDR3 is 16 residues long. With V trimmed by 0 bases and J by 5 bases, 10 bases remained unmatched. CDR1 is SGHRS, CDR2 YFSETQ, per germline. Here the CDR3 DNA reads TGCGCCAGCAGCTTGGCCGAAGGGAGCGGGGTGGAGACCCAGTACTTC. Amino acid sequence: CASSLAEGSGVETQYF.

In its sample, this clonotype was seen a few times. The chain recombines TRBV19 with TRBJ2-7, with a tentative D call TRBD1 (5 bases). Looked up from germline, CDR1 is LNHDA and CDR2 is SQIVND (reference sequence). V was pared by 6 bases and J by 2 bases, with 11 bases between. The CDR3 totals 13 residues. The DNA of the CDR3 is TGTGCCAGTAGCAGGAAGGGGCCCTACGAGCAGTACTTC. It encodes CASSRKGPYEQYF.

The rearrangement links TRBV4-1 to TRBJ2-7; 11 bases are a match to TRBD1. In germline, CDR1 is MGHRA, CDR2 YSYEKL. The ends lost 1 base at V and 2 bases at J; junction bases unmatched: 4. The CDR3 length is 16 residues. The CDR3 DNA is TGCGCCAGCAGCCAAGGTGGACAGGGGGCGACCTACGAGCAGTACTTC. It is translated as CASSQGGQGATYEQYF.

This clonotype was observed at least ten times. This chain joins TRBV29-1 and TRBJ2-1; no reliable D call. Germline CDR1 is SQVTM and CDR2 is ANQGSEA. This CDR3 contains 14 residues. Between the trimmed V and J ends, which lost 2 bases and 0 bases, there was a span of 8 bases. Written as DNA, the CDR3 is TGCAGCGTTGAATCGGCGAGCTCCTACAATGAGCAGTTCTTC. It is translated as CSVESASSYNEQFF.

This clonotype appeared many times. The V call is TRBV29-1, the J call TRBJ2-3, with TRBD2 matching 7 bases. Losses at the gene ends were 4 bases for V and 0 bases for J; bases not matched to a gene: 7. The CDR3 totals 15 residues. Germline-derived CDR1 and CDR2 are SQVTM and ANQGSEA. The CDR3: CSVVLAASSTDTQYF. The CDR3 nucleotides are TGCAGCGTTGTCCTAGCGGCCTCTAGCACAGATACGCAGTATTTT.

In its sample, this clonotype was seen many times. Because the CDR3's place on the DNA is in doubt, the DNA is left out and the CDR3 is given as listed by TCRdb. The CDR3 protein is CASSSSRSSYEQYF. The V call is TRBV6-5, the J call TRBJ2-7. The CDR3 region is 14 residues in length, termini included. Looked up from germline, CDR1 is MNHEY and CDR2 is SVGAGI.

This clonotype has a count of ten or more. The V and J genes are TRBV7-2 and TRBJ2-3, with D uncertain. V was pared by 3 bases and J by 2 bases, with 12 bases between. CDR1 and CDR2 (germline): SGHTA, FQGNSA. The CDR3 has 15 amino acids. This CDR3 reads CASSLDPYLTDTQYF. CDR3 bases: TGTGCCAGCAGCTTGGACCCATACCTCACAGATACGCAGTATTTT.

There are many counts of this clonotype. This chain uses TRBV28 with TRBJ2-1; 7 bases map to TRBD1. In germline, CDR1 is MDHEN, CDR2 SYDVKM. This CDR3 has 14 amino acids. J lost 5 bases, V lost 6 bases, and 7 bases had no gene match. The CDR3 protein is CASRTGTANNEQFF. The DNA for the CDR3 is TGTGCCAGCAGAACCGGGACAGCTAACAATGAGCAGTTCTTC.

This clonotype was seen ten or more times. The CDR3 coding sequence is TGTGCCAGCTCAATCGGAGCGGGAGCGTCCGTCCGTTTATCCTACGAGCAGTACTTC. Protein: CASSIGAGASVRLSYEQYF. This chain links TRBV27 with TRBJ2-7, with 8 bases lining up with TRBD2. The CDR3 extends over 19 amino acids. V shed 8 bases, J shed 1 base, and the junction held 22 bases outside the gene matches. Germline V gene data show CDR1 as MNHEY and CDR2 as SMNVEV (reference sequence).

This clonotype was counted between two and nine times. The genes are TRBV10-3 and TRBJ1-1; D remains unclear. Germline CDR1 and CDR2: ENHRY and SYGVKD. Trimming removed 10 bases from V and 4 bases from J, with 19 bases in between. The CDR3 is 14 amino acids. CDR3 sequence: CASMDLSLGTEAFF. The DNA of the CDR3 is TGTGCCAGCATGGACCTCTCCCTAGGCACTGAAGCTTTCTTT.

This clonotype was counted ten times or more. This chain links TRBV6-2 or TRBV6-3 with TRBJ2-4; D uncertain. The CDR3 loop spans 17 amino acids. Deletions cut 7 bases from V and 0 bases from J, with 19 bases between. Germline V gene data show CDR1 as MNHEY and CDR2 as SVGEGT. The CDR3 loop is CASKGLLISEAKNIQYF. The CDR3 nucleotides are TGTGCCAGCAAGGGCCTCCTAATCTCGGAAGCCAAAAACATTCAGTACTTC.

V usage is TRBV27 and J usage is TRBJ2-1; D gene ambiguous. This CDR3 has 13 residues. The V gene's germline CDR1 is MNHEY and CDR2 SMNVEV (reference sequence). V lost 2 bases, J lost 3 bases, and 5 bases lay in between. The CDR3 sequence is CASSLSYYNEQFF. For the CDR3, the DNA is TGTGCCAGCAGTTTAAGCTACTACAATGAGCAGTTCTTC.

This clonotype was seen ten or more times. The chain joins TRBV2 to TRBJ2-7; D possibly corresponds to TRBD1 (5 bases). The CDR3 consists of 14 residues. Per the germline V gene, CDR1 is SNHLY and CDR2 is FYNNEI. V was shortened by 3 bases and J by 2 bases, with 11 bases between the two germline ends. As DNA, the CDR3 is TGTGCCAGCAGTGAGGCAGGGCAGACCTACGAGCAGTACTTC. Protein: CASSEAGQTYEQYF.

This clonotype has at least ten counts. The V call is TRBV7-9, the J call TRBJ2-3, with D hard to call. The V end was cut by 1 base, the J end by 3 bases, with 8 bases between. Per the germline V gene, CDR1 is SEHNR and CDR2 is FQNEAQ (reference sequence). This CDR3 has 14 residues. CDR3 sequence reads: CASSLESSTDTQYF. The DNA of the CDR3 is TGTGCCAGCAGCTTAGAATCCAGTACAGATACGCAGTATTTT.

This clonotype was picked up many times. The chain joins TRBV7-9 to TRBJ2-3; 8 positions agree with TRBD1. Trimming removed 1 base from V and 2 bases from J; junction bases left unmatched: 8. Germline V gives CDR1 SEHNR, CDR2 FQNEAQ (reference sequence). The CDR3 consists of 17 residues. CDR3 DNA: TGTGCCAGCAGCTTAGGTGTGACAGGGGTAGACACAGATACGCAGTATTTT. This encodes CASSLGVTGVDTDTQYF.

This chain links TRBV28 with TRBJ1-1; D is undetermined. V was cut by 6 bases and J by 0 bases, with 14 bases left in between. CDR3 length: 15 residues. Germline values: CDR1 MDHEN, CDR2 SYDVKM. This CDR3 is CASSPLQMLNTEAFF. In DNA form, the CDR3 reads TGTGCCAGCAGCCCCCTACAGATGCTGAACACTGAAGCTTTCTTT.

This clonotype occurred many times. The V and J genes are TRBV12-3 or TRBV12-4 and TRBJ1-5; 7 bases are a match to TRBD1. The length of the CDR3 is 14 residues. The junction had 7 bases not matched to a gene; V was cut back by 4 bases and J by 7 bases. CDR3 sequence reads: CASSYRGLGQPQHF. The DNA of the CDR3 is TGTGCCAGCAGTTACAGGGGACTTGGGCAGCCCCAGCATTTT.

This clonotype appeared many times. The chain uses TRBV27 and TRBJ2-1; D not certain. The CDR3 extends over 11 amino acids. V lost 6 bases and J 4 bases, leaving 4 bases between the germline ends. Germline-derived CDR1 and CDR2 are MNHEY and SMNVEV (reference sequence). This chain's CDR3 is CASRRYNEQFF. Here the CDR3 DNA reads TGTGCCAGCAGGAGGTACAATGAGCAGTTCTTC.

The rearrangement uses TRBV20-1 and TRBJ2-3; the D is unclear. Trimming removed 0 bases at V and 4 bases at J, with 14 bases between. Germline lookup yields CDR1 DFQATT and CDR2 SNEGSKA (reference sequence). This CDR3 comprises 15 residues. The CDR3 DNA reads TGCAGTGCTAGAGATGGACCCTATACGGCAGATACGCAGTATTTT. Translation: CSARDGPYTADTQYF.

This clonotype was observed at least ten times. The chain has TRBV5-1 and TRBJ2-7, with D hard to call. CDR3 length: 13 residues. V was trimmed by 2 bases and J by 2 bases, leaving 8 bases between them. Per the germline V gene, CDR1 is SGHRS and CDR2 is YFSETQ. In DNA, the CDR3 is TGCGCCAGCAGCTTTAGCCCAGCCTACGAGCAGTACTTC. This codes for CASSFSPAYEQYF.

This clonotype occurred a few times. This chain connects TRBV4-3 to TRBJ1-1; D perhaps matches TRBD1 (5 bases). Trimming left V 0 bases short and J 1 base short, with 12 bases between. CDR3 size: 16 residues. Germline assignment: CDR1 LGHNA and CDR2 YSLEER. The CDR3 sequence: CASSQEKEGWNTEAFF. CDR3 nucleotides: TGCGCCAGCAGCCAAGAGAAGGAGGGGTGGAACACTGAAGCTTTCTTT.

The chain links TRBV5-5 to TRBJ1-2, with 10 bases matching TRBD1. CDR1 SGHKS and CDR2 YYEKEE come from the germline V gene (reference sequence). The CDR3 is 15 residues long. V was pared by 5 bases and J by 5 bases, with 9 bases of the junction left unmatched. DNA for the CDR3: TGTGCCAGCAGTTACTCCACGGGACAGGGGTATGGCTACACCTTC. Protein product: CASSYSTGQGYGYTF.

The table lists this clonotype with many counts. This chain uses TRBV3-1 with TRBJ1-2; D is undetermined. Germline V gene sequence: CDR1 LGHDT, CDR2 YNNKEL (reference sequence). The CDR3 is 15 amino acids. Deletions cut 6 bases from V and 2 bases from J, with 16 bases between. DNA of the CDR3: TGTGCCAGCAGAATGACCGGGAAATCGAACTATGGCTACACCTTC. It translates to CASRMTGKSNYGYTF.